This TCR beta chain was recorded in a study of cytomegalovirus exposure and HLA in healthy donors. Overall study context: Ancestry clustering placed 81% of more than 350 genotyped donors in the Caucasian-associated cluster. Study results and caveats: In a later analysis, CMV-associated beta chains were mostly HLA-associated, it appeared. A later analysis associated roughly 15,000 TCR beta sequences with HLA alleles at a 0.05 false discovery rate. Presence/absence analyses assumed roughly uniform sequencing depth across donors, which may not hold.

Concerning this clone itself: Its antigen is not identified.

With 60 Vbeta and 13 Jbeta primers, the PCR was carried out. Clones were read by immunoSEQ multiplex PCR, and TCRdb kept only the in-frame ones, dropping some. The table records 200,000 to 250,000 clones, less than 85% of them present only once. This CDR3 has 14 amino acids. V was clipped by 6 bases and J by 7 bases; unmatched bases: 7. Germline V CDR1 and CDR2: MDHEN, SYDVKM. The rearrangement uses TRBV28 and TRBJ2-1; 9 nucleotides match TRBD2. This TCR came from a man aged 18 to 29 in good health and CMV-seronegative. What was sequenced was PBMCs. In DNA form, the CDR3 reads TGTGCCAGCAGGGCGGGAGGGCCAGGGAATGAGCAGTTCTTC. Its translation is CASRAGGPGNEQFF.